The 12 T cell receptor beta chains reported below all come from one sample, sequenced in a study of blood T cell repertoires in COVID-19. Profiling relied on immunoSEQ multiplex PCR, and the TCRdb table lists in-frame clones only, not all of them. The sample consists of tens of thousands of clones, around 88% of them appearing once. Sequenced sample: peripheral blood. The origin of the receptors is a woman in her 70s with active COVID-19.

The chain combines TRBV20-1 with TRBJ2-7; TRBD2 is a possible D gene (5 bases). V was clipped by 3 bases and J by 4 bases, with 22 bases between them. The germline gives CDR1 DFQATT, CDR2 SNEGSKA (reference sequence). The CDR3 consists of 16 residues. CDR3 protein: CSASVDIRGLRYEQYF. CDR3 DNA sequence: TGCAGTGCTAGTGTTGATATCAGAGGGCTGCGGTACGAGCAGTACTTC.

V usage is TRBV18 and J usage is TRBJ1-5, with TRBD1 as a possible D gene (6 bases). This CDR3 is 13 amino acids long. The V and J ends lost 3 bases and 9 bases respectively, with 12 bases between them. In germline, CDR1 is KGHSH, CDR2 LQKENI. The CDR3 here is CASSPPQGRPQHF. The CDR3 DNA is TGTGCCAGCTCACCCCCACAGGGACGGCCCCAGCATTTT.

The chain links TRBV30 to TRBJ1-2; D remains unclear. Germline V CDR1 and CDR2: GTSNPN, SVGIG (reference sequence). V was clipped by 1 base and J by 7 bases, with 7 bases between them. The CDR3 has 11 residues. This CDR3 reads CAWSDEVGYTF. The CDR3 DNA is TGTGCCTGGAGTGATGAGGTTGGCTACACCTTC.

This chain uses TRBV10-3 with TRBJ2-7, with D perhaps matching TRBD2 (5 bases). The CDR3 runs 13 residues. Germline CDR1 ENHRY, CDR2 SYGVKD. Trimming removed 8 bases from V and 1 base from J, with 12 bases in between. In nucleotides, the CDR3 is TGTGCCATCGCAGCTAGCTTATCCTACGAGCAGTACTTC. Encoded protein: CAIAASLSYEQYF.

This clone was seen a single time. The J gene is TRBJ2-7, the V gene TRBV28; 9 bases match TRBD1. J gave up 4 bases and V 6 bases, and 4 bases lay outside the gene matches. Germline V CDR1 and CDR2: MDHEN, SYDVKM. This CDR3 contains 13 residues. CDR3 DNA: TGTGCCAGCAGGCCGGGACAGGGATACGAGCAGTACTTC. This translates into CASRPGQGYEQYF. The full variable domain, rest sourced from reference TRBV28 and TRBJ2-7, is DVKVTQSSRYLVKRTGEKVFLECVQDMDHENMFWYRQDPGLGLRLIYFSYDVKMKEKGDIPEGYSVSREKKERFSLILESASTNQTSMYLCASRPGQGYEQYFGPGTRLTVT.

This clone is a singleton in its sample. The CDR3 loop reads CASSLSDRAPPGANVLTF. The CDR3 DNA reads TGTGCCAGCAGTTTATCAGACAGGGCGCCTCCTGGGGCCAACGTCCTGACTTTC. V is TRBV28 and J is TRBJ2-6; 7 nucleotides align to TRBD1. The trim removed 1 base at V and 2 bases at J, leaving 8 bases unmatched. The CDR3 has 18 amino acids. Looked up from germline, CDR1 is MDHEN and CDR2 is SYDVKM.

The gene calls are TRBV11-2 and TRBJ2-5; TRBD2 matches 7 bases. The CDR3 length is 15 residues. Trimming took 1 base from V and 5 from J; bases not matched to a gene: 7. Germline lookup yields CDR1 SGHAT and CDR2 FQNNGV. CDR3 DNA: TGTGCCAGCAGCTTAGGTGGCGGGGGTTTCGAGACCCAGTACTTC. This codes for CASSLGGGGFETQYF.

The V gene is TRBV5-1, the J gene TRBJ1-5; 7 nucleotides align to TRBD1. The V gene end was trimmed by 4 bases and the J gene end by 4 bases; junction bases not matched to a gene: 11. This CDR3 spans 16 amino acids. Germline V gene sequence: CDR1 SGHRS, CDR2 YFSETQ. The CDR3 protein is CASSEHPGTVNQPQHF. CDR3 sequence (DNA): TGCGCCAGCAGCGAGCACCCTGGGACAGTAAATCAGCCCCAGCATTTT.

This chain links TRBV7-3 with TRBJ2-3; 8 nucleotides align to TRBD2. V shed 5 bases and J 6 bases; nucleotides not matched to a gene: 16. There are 17 residues in the CDR3. Germline-derived CDR1 and CDR2 are SGHTA and FQGTGA. The CDR3 region has the DNA TGTGCCAGCAGCCCCATGGCCAGCGGGGGTGTATTGGATACGCAGTATTTT. It is translated as CASSPMASGGVLDTQYF.

The chain is built from TRBV3-1 (or the pseudogene TRBV3-2) and TRBJ1-6; 11 positions agree with TRBD1. The CDR3 loop spans 15 amino acids. The germline CDR1 and CDR2 sequences are LGHDT and YNNKEL (reference sequence). J was trimmed by 5 bases and V by 6 bases; bases with no gene match: 3. The CDR3 is CASRRGQGDNSPLHF. The DNA of the CDR3 is TGTGCCAGCAGACGGGGACAGGGGGATAATTCACCCCTCCACTTT.

This clone was found once. The chain joins TRBV9 to TRBJ2-3; no clear D. Germline CDR1 SGDLS, CDR2 YYNGEE. This CDR3 is built from 13 residues. Between the trimmed V and J ends, which lost 2 bases and 0 bases, there was a span of 4 bases. CDR3 nucleotide sequence: TGTGCCAGCAGCGTCACTAGCACAGATACGCAGTATTTT. Translated, it gives CASSVTSTDTQYF.

The chain uses TRBV5-1 and TRBJ2-1, with a weak D call TRBD2 (6 bases). The CDR3 extends over 15 amino acids. Germline assignment: CDR1 SGHRS and CDR2 YFSETQ. V lost 1 base, J lost 7 bases, and 15 bases lay in between. CDR3 region: CASSLSGGVGNEQFF. The CDR3 DNA reads as TGCGCCAGCAGCTTGTCCGGCGGGGTGGGAAATGAGCAGTTCTTC.